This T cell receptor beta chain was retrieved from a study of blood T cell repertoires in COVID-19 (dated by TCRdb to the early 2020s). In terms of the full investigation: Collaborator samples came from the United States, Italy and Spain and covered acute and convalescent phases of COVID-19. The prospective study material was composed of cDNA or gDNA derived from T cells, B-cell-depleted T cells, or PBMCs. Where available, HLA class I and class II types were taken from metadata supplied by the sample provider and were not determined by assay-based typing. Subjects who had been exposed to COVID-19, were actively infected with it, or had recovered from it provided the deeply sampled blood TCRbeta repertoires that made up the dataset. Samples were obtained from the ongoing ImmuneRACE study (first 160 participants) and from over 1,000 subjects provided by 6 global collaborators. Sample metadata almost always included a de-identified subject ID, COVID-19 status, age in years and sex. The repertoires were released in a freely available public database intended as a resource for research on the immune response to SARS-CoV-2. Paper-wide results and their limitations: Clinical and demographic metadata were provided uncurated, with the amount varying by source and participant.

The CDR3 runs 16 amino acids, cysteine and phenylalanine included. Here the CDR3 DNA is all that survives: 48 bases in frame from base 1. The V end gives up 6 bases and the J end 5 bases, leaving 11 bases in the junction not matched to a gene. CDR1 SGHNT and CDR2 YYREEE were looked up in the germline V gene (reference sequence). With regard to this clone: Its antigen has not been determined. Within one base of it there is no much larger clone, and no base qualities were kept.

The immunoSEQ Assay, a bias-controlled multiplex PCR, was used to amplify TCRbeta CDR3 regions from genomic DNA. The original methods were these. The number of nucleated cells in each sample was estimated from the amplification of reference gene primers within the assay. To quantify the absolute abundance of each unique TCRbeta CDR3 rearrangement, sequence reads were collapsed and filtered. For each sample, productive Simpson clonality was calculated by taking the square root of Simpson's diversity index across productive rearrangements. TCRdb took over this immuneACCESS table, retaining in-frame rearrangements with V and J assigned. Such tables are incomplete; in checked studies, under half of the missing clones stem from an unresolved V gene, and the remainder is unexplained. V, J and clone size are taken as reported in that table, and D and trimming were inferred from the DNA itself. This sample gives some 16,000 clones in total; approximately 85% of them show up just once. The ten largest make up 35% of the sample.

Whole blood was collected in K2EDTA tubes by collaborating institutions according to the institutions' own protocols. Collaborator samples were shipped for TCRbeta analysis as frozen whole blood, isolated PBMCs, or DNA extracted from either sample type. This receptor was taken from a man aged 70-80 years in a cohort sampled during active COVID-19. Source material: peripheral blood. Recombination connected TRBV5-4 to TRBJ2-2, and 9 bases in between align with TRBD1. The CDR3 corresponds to CASTDTGGIRTGELFF. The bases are TGTGCCAGCACCGATACAGGGGGCATTAGGACCGGGGAGCTGTTTTTT. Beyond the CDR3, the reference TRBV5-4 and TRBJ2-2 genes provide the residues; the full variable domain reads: ETGVTQSPTHLIKTRGQQVTLRCSSQSGHNTVSWYQQALGQGPQFIFQYYREEENGRGNFPPRFSGLQFPNYSSELNVNALELDDSALYLCASTDTGGIRTGELFFGEGSRLTVL.